The T cell receptor (beta chain) under discussion was sequenced for a study of T-cell reconstitution after alpha-beta-depleted transplantation in children. Construction of the TCRbeta library involved unique molecular identifiers. MiXCR, run by TCRdb on the PCR reads, gives a single entry per CDR3 protein. The data show 450,000 to 600,000 distinct CDR3 sequences, with approximately 30% seen just once and around 2.4% held by the top ten. This clonotype has only a few counts. The germline CDR1 and CDR2 sequences are SGDLS and YYNGEE. The CDR3 has 12 amino acids. V lost 0 bases to trimming and J lost 9 bases, with 7 bases between them.

The rearrangement joins TRBV9 to TRBJ2-1; D is ambiguous. This receptor was obtained from a human donor who donated a stem cell graft to a child with aplastic anemia. This specimen was PBMCs from the stem cell graft donor, taken from the stem cell graft. CDR3 in amino acids: CASSVDTSEQFF. CDR3 nucleotide sequence: TGTGCCAGCAGCGTAGACACGTCTGAGCAGTTCTTC.